Detailed here is one T cell receptor (beta chain). Its antigen remains unknown. The sample originates from a study of CD8 T cells in ankylosing spondylitis. In making TCR beta libraries, quantitative 5'-RACE with molecular barcodes was used. TCRdb redid the calling of the 5' RACE reads with MiXCR, one entry per CDR3 protein. The data contain 250,000 to 300,000 distinct CDR3 sequences, 20% of them singletons. Notes on the study in general: Clones linked to disease were reported to show significant enrichment in matched ankylosing spondylitis synovial fluid. A TCR beta motif made of under 10 highly homologous variants seemed typical of ankylosing spondylitis blood. The disease-linked clones had a CD8+ phenotype and low blood frequencies.

The germline V gene has CDR1 SGHVS and CDR2 FQNEAQ. CDR3 length: 16 residues. Trimming took 3 bases from V and 1 from J, leaving 13 bases between them. This clonotype was obtained from a male donor with ankylosing spondylitis or in good health (not recorded which). The V gene is TRBV7-8, the J gene TRBJ2-1; the D gene is possibly TRBD1 (6 bases). The sequencing input was blood, either unsorted or a sorted T cell fraction (not recorded which). The CDR3 DNA is TGTGCCAGCAGCTTTCAACAGGGTGGGTCCTACAATGAGCAGTTCTTC. This gives the protein CASSFQQGGSYNEQFF.